These 14 T cell receptor beta chains share one sample of origin, sequenced in a study of blood T cell repertoires in COVID-19. TCRdb keeps only in-frame clones here, not all; method: immunoSEQ multiplex PCR. The table lists roughly 100,000 clones, about 79% of them singletons. The sequenced sample was peripheral blood. Source of these receptors: a woman of 80 years or more with active or convalescent COVID-19.

The gene calls are TRBV9 and TRBJ2-1; perhaps TRBD1 as D (6 bases). V was trimmed by 3 bases and J by 6 bases, leaving 28 bases between them. There are 19 residues in the CDR3. The germline V gene has CDR1 SGDLS and CDR2 YYNGEE. CDR3 loop: CASSGTGTRNLVTLNEQFF. CDR3 DNA sequence: TGTGCCAGCAGCGGAACCGGGACACGGAATTTGGTTACCCTCAATGAGCAGTTCTTC.

The chain has TRBV28 and TRBJ1-5; D perhaps matches TRBD1 (5 bases). The CDR3 is 15 residues long. Germline V gene sequence: CDR1 MDHEN, CDR2 SYDVKM. Trimming removed 2 bases from V and 5 bases from J, with 13 bases in between. The CDR3 coding sequence is TGTGCCAGCAGTTTAGGAGGGGCCGACTATCAGCCCCAGCATTTT. Protein sequence: CASSLGGADYQPQHF.

The chain is built from TRBV27 and TRBJ1-1, with 9 bases lining up with TRBD1. The CDR3 runs 14 residues. Germline V gene lookup returns CDR1 MNHEY and CDR2 SMNVEV (reference sequence). V shed 4 bases and J 0 bases; nucleotides not matched to a gene: 0. CDR3 bases: TGTGCCAGCAGTTACAGGGGGCTGAACACTGAAGCTTTCTTT. Encoded protein: CASSYRGLNTEAFF.

The gene calls are TRBV29-1 and TRBJ2-7; 13 bases are a match to TRBD2. The CDR3 runs to 15 residues. Trimming took 1 base from V and 6 from J; bases not matched to a gene: 6. CDR1 SQVTM and CDR2 ANQGSEA come from the germline V gene. The CDR3 reads CSVEALGTSGIEQYF. CDR3 bases: TGCAGCGTTGAAGCTCTAGGGACTAGCGGGATCGAGCAGTACTTC.

The rearrangement joins TRBV18 to TRBJ1-5; 7 bases are a match to TRBD1. Looked up from germline, CDR1 is KGHSH and CDR2 is LQKENI. This CDR3 is 14 amino acids long. With V trimmed by 3 bases and J by 7 bases, 6 bases remained unmatched. Written as DNA, the CDR3 is TGTGCCAGCTCACCTGACAGGGATCGACAGCCCCAGCATTTT. Translating gives CASSPDRDRQPQHF.

CDR3 sequence: CASSLGGLNEKLFF. Written as DNA, the CDR3 is TGTGCCAGCAGTTTGGGGGGGCTCAATGAAAAACTGTTTTTT. The V gene is TRBV28, the J gene TRBJ1-4; tentatively, D is TRBD1 (6 bases). V was cut by 3 bases and J by 5 bases, with 10 bases left in between. Germline CDR1 and CDR2: MDHEN and SYDVKM. CDR3 length equals 14 residues.

The rearrangement links TRBV4-1 to TRBJ2-7, with D possibly being TRBD1 (6 bases). V lost 3 bases and J 4 bases, leaving 16 bases between the germline ends. The CDR3 is 15 amino acids. CDR1 is MGHRA and CDR2 is YSYEKL in the germline V gene. DNA for the CDR3: TGCGCCAGCAGCCAGGTTGGGGTCCAGGGGTACGAGCAGTACTTC. Translated, it gives CASSQVGVQGYEQYF.

The V gene is TRBV28, the J gene TRBJ1-2, with 7 bases identical to TRBD1. The CDR3 covers 17 residues. Germline loops: CDR1 MDHEN, CDR2 SYDVKM. Germline trimming cut 2 bases from V and 8 bases from J; bases unmatched to any gene: 17. CDR3 region: CASSLGGSGQSNRGYTF. DNA for the CDR3: TGTGCCAGCAGTTTAGGAGGGTCGGGACAGTCAAACAGGGGCTACACCTTC.

V is TRBV6-5 and J is TRBJ1-1; D uncertain. CDR1 and CDR2 (germline): MNHEY, SVGAGI. This CDR3 is built from 15 residues. Trimming removed 1 base from V and 3 bases from J, with 12 bases in between. The chain's CDR3 is CASSYFGGSDTEAFF. The CDR3 coding sequence is TGTGCCAGCAGTTACTTCGGAGGGTCGGACACTGAAGCTTTCTTT.

The chain uses TRBV6-5 and TRBJ1-3; D is unclear. The V gene's germline CDR1 is MNHEY and CDR2 SVGAGI. With 6 bases removed from V and 4 bases from J, the gap between germline ends came to 10 bases. The CDR3 consists of 13 residues. CDR3 DNA sequence: TGTGCCAGCAGCCAAACGGGAGGAAACACCATATATTTT. Translating gives CASSQTGGNTIYF.

The chain employs TRBV7-2 and TRBJ2-7; no clear D. The CDR3 contains 13 residues. Germline V gene lookup returns CDR1 SGHTA and CDR2 FQGNSA. Trimming cost V 5 bases and J 1 base, with 9 bases left between them. The CDR3 bases are TGTGCCAGCAGCCCCCCGTCGTCCTACGAGCAGTACTTC. This sequence encodes CASSPPSSYEQYF.

V and J are TRBV27 and TRBJ1-6; D is possibly TRBD1 (6 bases). The CDR3 sequence is 13 residues long. V lost 6 bases, J lost 10 bases, and 13 bases lay in between. Germline CDR1 reads MNHEY; CDR2 reads SMNVEV (reference sequence). CDR3 loop: CASRQGGGSPLHF. In DNA, the CDR3 is TGTGCCAGCAGACAGGGTGGGGGATCACCCCTCCACTTT.

This chain connects TRBV20-1 to TRBJ1-5; 8 bases align to TRBD1. Germline values: CDR1 DFQATT, CDR2 SNEGSKA (reference sequence). CDR3 length equals 15 residues. V shed 3 bases and J 5 bases; nucleotides not matched to a gene: 9. The CDR3, as DNA: TGCAGTGCTAGTACCTCAGGGGGCTTGGATCAGCCCCAGCATTTT. Its translation: CSASTSGGLDQPQHF.

V usage is TRBV10-3 and J usage is TRBJ1-1; 9 bases match TRBD1. The CDR3 consists of 14 residues. V was clipped by 5 bases and J by 3 bases; unmatched bases: 4. CDR1 and CDR2 from the germline V gene are ENHRY and SYGVKD. The CDR3, as DNA: TGTGCCATCAGTTCTAGGACAGGGGACACTGAAGCTTTCTTT. Amino acids: CAISSRTGDTEAFF.